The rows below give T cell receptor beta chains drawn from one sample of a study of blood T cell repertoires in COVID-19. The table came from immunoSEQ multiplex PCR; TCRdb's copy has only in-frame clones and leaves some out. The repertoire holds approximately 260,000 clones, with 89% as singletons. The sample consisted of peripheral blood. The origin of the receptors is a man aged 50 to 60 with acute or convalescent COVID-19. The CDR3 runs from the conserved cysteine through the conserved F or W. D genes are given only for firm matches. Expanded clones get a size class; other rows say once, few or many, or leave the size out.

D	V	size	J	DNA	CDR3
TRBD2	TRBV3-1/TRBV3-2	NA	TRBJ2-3	TGTGCCAGCAGCCAGCTACTAGCGGGGGGGCCAGATACGCAGTATTTT	CASSQLLAGGPDTQYF
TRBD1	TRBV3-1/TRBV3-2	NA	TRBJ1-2	TGTGCCAGCAGACTGGGACAGGCTAACTATGGCTACACCTTC	CASRLGQANYGYTF
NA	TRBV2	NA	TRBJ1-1	TGTGCCAGCAGCCAGGGAATTGAAGCTTTCTTT	CASSQGIEAFF
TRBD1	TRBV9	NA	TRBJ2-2	TGTGCCAGCAGGACAGGGACAGCGAACACCGGGGAGCTGTTTTTT	CASRTGTANTGELFF
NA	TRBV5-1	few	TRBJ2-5	TGCGCCAGCAGCTCTGGACAGATTCAAGAGACCCAGTACTTC	CASSSGQIQETQYF
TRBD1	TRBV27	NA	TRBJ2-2	TGTGCCAGCAGTTCTGGACAGGTCCTTCGGTGGGGGGAGCTGTTTTTT	CASSSGQVLRWGELFF
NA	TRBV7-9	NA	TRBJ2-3	TGTGCCAGCAGCTTAGGAGGCAGGCCCTGGGAGACTAGCACAGATACGCAGTATTTT	CASSLGGRPWETSTDTQYF
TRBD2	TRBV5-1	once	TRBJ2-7	TGCGCCAGCAGATCAAGCGGGGGGGCGTACGAGCAGTACTTC	CASRSSGGAYEQYF
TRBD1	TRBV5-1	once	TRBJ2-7	TGCGCCAGCAGCTTTAATACAGGGGCCGAGCAGTACTTC	CASSFNTGAEQYF
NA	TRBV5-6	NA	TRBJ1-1	TGTGCCAGCAGCTCGCGCCAGGCGATGAACACTGAAGCTTTCTTT	CASSSRQAMNTEAFF
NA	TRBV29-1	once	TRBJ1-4	TGCAGCGTTGAAGAGAACGGGATGAATGAAAAACTGTTTTTT	CSVEENGMNEKLFF
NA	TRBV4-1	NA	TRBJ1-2	TGCGCCAGCAGCCAAGAATCCTGGGACAAGTCCTATGGCTACACCTTC	CASSQESWDKSYGYTF
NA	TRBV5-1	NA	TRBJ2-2	TGCGCCAGCAGCTCGGGGCATAGCGGCACCGGGGAGCTGTTTTTT	CASSSGHSGTGELFF
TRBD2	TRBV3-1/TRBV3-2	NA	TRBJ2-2	TGTGCCAGCAGCCAGCGGGGGGGCCTGTTGCCCGGGGAGCTGTTTTTT	CASSQRGGLLPGELFF
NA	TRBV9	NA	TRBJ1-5	TGTGCCAGCAGCGTAGGGGGGGTGTCGGGCCAGCCCCAGCATTTT	CASSVGGVSGQPQHF
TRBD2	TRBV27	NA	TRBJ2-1	TGTGCCAGCAGACGTAGCGGGGGGGCCTATGAGCAGTTCTTC	CASRRSGGAYEQFF
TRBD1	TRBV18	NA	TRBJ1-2	TGTGCCAGCTCACCGGGACAGGGAAACGGCTACACCTTC	CASSPGQGNGYTF
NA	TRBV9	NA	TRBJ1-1	TGTGCCAGCAGCCCCCGTTCCCTGAACACTGAAGCTTTCTTT	CASSPRSLNTEAFF
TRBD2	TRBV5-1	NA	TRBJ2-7	TGCGCCAGCAGCTTGGCTTCTAGCGGTGGCAGCTCCTACGAGCAGTACTTC	CASSLASSGGSSYEQYF
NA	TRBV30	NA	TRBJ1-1	TGTGCCTGGAGTAGAGGATTAAACACTGAAGCTTTCTTT	CAWSRGLNTEAFF
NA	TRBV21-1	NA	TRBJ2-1	TGTGCCAGCAGCTCCCGCCCCAGGGGGGAGTTCTTC	CASSSRPRGEFF
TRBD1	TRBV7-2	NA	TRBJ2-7	TGTGCCAGCAGTCGGTCGACCGGGACAGCCTACGAGCAGTACTTC	CASSRSTGTAYEQYF
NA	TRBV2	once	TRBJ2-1	TGTGCCAGCAGTGGACAGTTTAATGAGCAGTTCTTC	CASSGQFNEQFF
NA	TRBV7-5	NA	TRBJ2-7	TGTGCCAGAAGCACCCCGGGACACGTCTACGAGCAGTACTTC	CARSTPGHVYEQYF
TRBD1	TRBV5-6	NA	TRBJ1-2	TGTGCCAGCAGCTGGCAGGACAGGGGGCATGGCTACACCTTC	CASSWQDRGHGYTF
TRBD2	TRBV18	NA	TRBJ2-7	TGTGCCAGCTCCCTCTCGGGGGGGCGCGGCTACGAGCAGTACTTC	CASSLSGGRGYEQYF
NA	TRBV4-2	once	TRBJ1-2	TGTGCCAGCACCAGTTGGGACACGCCCTATGGCTACACCTTC	CASTSWDTPYGYTF
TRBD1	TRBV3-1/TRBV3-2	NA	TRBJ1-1	TGTGCCAGCACAGGGGGCTTGGGAACTGAAGCTTTCTTT	CASTGGLGTEAFF
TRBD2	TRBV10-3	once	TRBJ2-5	TGTGCCATCAGTGAGGGCGGGGGGGCCCGAGAGACCCAGTACTTC	CAISEGGGARETQYF
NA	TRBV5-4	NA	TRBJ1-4	TGTGCCAGCAGCTTGGCTGGGGGCTCCGGGGCTAATGAAAAACTGTTTTTT	CASSLAGGSGANEKLFF
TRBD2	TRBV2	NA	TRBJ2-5	TGTGCCAGCAGGATAGCGGGGGGGTCCCAAGAGACCCAGTACTTC	CASRIAGGSQETQYF
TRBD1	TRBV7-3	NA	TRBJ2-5	TGTGCCAGCAGCACCGGGACAGGGGCAGAGACCCAGTACTTC	CASSTGTGAETQYF
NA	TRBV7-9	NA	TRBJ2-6	TGTGCCAGCAGCCGCTCAAGGGGGACGGCGAACTCTGGGGCCAACGTCCTGACTTTC	CASSRSRGTANSGANVLTF
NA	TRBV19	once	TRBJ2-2	TGTGCCAGTGGCGCGGGGATTGGCGGGGAGCTGTTTTTT	CASGAGIGGELFF
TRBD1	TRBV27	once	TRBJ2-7	TGTGCCAGCAGTTCGGACAGGACCTACGAGCAGTACTTC	CASSSDRTYEQYF
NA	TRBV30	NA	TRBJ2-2	TGTGCCTGGACAGGGTTAACGACCGGGGAGCTGTTTTTT	CAWTGLTTGELFF
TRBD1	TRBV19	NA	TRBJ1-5	TGTGCCAGTAGTCAAGGACAGGGGGGCCCTGATCAGCCCCAGCATTTT	CASSQGQGGPDQPQHF
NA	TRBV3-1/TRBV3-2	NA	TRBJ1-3	TGTGCCAGCAGCCGCCGGGGGGGCCCCGGCTCTGGAAACACCATATATTTT	CASSRRGGPGSGNTIYF
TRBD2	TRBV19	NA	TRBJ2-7	TGTGCCAGTAGGGGACCGGGACTAGAGGCTGGGGAGCAGTACTTC	CASRGPGLEAGEQYF
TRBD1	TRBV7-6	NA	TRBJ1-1	TGTGCCAGCAGCTTAGCTCCGGGACAGGGGCGGAACACTGAAGCTTTCTTT	CASSLAPGQGRNTEAFF
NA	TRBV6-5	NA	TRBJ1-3	TGTGCCAGCAGTACAGGGTTTCGAAACACCATATATTTT	CASSTGFRNTIYF
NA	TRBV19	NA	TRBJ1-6	TGTGCCAGTACCCCCGGGGGGGCCTATAATTCACCCCTCCACTTT	CASTPGGAYNSPLHF
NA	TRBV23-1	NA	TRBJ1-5	TGCGCCAGCAGTCAATGGACAGTTCCTCAGCCCCAGCATTTT	CASSQWTVPQPQHF
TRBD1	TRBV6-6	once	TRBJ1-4	TGTGCCAGCAGGCTGACAGGGGGGATTGAAAAACTGTTTTTT	CASRLTGGIEKLFF
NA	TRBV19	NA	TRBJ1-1	TGTGCCAGTACCCCTCTCAGGACAAGCACTGAAGCTTTCTTT	CASTPLRTSTEAFF
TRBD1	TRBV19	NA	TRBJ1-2	TGTGCCAGTAGTAACAGGGGGCAAGGCTATGGCTACACCTTC	CASSNRGQGYGYTF
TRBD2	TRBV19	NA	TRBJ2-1	TGTGCCAGTAGTATAGTCGCGGGGGGCAATGAGCAGTTCTTC	CASSIVAGGNEQFF
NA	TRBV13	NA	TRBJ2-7	TGTGCCAGCAGCTTAGGTATCTACGAGCAGTACTTC	CASSLGIYEQYF
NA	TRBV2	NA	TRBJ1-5	TGTGCCAGCAGTGAAGATGGGGCCTATCAGCCCCAGCATTTT	CASSEDGAYQPQHF
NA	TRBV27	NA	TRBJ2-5	TGTGCCAGCAGTCCCTTAGGACAGACGGAGACCCAGTACTTC	CASSPLGQTETQYF
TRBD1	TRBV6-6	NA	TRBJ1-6	TGTGCCAGCAGTTACTCCGAGACAGGGGCTCCCCTCCACTTT	CASSYSETGAPLHF
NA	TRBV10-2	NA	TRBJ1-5	TGCGCCAGCAGTGAGTCGACCCCCAGGGTGGGACAGCCCCAGCATTTT	CASSESTPRVGQPQHF
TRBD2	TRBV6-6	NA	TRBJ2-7	TGTGCCAGCAGAGGGTTAGCGGGGAACTCCTACGAGCAGTACTTC	CASRGLAGNSYEQYF
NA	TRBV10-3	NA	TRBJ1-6	TGTGCCATCACGGCTAGCTCCTATAATTCACCCCTCCACTTT	CAITASSYNSPLHF